Listed below are T cell receptor beta chains from one sample, sequenced in a study of cytomegalovirus exposure and HLA in healthy donors. Sequenced by immunoSEQ multiplex PCR; TCRdb stores in-frame clones only, minus some. The table lists about 140,000 clones, approximately 76% of them singletons. Sequencing used PBMCs. Receptor source: a man aged 35 to 55 in good health and CMV-seronegative. The CDR3 runs from the conserved cysteine through the conserved F or W.

TRBV5-1	TRBJ2-4	CASSSTGVLKNIQYF
TRBV7-3	TRBJ2-1	CASSRRGATDEQFF
TRBV6-6	TRBJ1-3	CASSYGAGRTERTIYF
TRBV5-1	TRBJ2-5	CASSSRQVRLETQYF
TRBV11-2	.	CASRLTDGQIYEQYF
TRBV9	TRBJ2-5	CASSAGLAVQETQYF
TRBV5-6	TRBJ2-1	CASSLLAGGAYNEQFF
TRBV10-3	TRBJ2-1	CASGRGEYNEQFF
TRBV5-1	TRBJ2-3	CASSLETGRTDTQYF
TRBV10-3	.	CAIRTTSGRTYEQYF
TRBV6-5	TRBJ2-2	CASSYTGGTGELFF
TRBV2	TRBJ2-1	CASGLAGYNEQFF
TRBV28	TRBJ2-7	CASSLSDGGFREQYF
TRBV29-1	TRBJ2-5	CSVTPRLAGGETQYF
TRBV27	TRBJ2-7	CASSPQRDYEQYF
TRBV6-6	TRBJ1-1	CASIGGASMNTEAFF
TRBV7-9	TRBJ2-7	CASSLQGAHEQYF
TRBV11-2	TRBJ2-1	CASSPRLVSSYNEQFF
TRBV7-8	TRBJ2-7	CASSPQSTTYEQYF
TRBV28	TRBJ2-2	CASTGGPTGELFF
TRBV30	TRBJ1-6	CAWSLAGRNSPLHF
TRBV10-1	TRBJ2-1	CASGLAGYNEQFF
TRBV7-6	TRBJ1-2	CASSLGQGGSNYGYTF
TRBV9	TRBJ1-2	CASSVRTGDYGYTF
TRBV7-6	TRBJ2-7	CASSPLSGGPYEQYF
TRBV19	TRBJ1-5	CASSSSDRGLGQPQHF
TRBV10-3	TRBJ2-5	CAISGENRGRREETQYF
TRBV2	TRBJ2-7	CASSLPGQGARWRYF
TRBV30	TRBJ2-7	CAWSPALRSGQYF